Listed here is a single T cell receptor (beta chain). This sample stems from a study of blood T cell repertoires in COVID-19. As handled by the study authors: Reference gene primer amplification gave estimated nucleated cell counts. Assay: immunoSEQ multiplex PCR; the TCRdb copy retains only in-frame clones and omits some. V, J and clone size derive from that table, while D and trimming were established from the DNA sequence. The sample includes fewer than 110,000 clones, over 60% of them seen just once. This CDR3 is 16 amino acids long. Per germline, CDR1 SGHAT and CDR2 FQNNGV. The V segment lost 6 bases and the J segment 4 bases; nucleotides outside the gene matches: 11.

The TCR sequence derives from an older man with acute or convalescent COVID-19. The sample consisted of peripheral blood. The V gene is TRBV11-2, the J gene TRBJ2-1, with TRBD2 matching over 8 bases. The CDR3 DNA sequence: TGTGCCAGCAGACACGCCGGGGGGGGGAGTTACAATGAGCAGTTCTTC. It codes for CASRHAGGGSYNEQFF.